These T cell receptor beta chains were read from a single sample in a study of blood T cell repertoires in COVID-19. Only in-frame clones appear in the TCRdb table, and some are missing; sequencing was by immunoSEQ multiplex PCR. The sample holds 60,000 to 75,000 clones, around 83% seen once. Material: peripheral blood. The receptors stem from a man aged 70-80 years with active COVID-19. The CDR3 runs from the conserved cysteine through the conserved F or W. D genes are given only for firm matches. Clone size appears in some rows only: once, few, many, or a class for an expanded clone.

CDR3 DNA: TGTGCCAGCAGTCAACGACAGGGAGCCCTCCCCGGCCAAGAGACCCAGTACTTC; CDR3 protein: CASSQRQGALPGQETQYF; D gene: TRBD1; V gene: TRBV27; J gene: TRBJ2-5; clone size: NA
CDR3 DNA: TGCGCCAGCAGCCAAGCGGGAGGTGGCACAGATACGCAGTATTTT; CDR3 protein: CASSQAGGGTDTQYF; D gene: TRBD2; V gene: TRBV4-3; J gene: TRBJ2-3; clone size: NA
CDR3 DNA: TGTGCCAGCAGCTTAACCCCTCTAGCGCCCAATGAGCAGTTCTTC; CDR3 protein: CASSLTPLAPNEQFF; D gene: NA; V gene: TRBV7-3; J gene: TRBJ2-1; clone size: few
CDR3 DNA: TGTGCCAGCAGCTTGGGGCCGGGACAGGGGTCCTCGAACACCGGGGAGCTGTTTTTT; CDR3 protein: CASSLGPGQGSSNTGELFF; D gene: TRBD1; V gene: TRBV5-4; J gene: TRBJ2-2; clone size: NA
CDR3 DNA: TGTGCCAGCAGCCCGAGTGGGGGGGGTGGCACTGAAGCTTTCTTT; CDR3 protein: CASSPSGGGGTEAFF; D gene: NA; V gene: TRBV9; J gene: TRBJ1-1; clone size: NA
CDR3 DNA: TGTGGCGTAGCGACCCCCACAGATACGCAGTATTTT; CDR3 protein: CGVATPTDTQYF; D gene: NA; V gene: TRBV28; J gene: TRBJ2-3; clone size: NA
CDR3 DNA: TGCGCCAGCAGCTTAGTGGCTCCCTCCATAAAATACAATGAGCAGTTCTTC; CDR3 protein: CASSLVAPSIKYNEQFF; D gene: NA; V gene: TRBV5-1; J gene: TRBJ2-1; clone size: NA
CDR3 DNA: TGTGCCAGCAGTTACCAGATGCCCAACCCCAATCAGCCCCAGCATTTT; CDR3 protein: CASSYQMPNPNQPQHF; D gene: NA; V gene: TRBV6-2/TRBV6-3; J gene: TRBJ1-5; clone size: NA
CDR3 DNA: TGCGCCAGCAGCCCCACACCGGGCGGGAGTGGCACCGGGGAGCTGTTTTTT; CDR3 protein: CASSPTPGGSGTGELFF; D gene: TRBD2; V gene: TRBV5-1; J gene: TRBJ2-2; clone size: NA
CDR3 DNA: TGTGCCAGCAGCCAAGAGGGACAGGGAACCAAAAACATTCAGTACTTC; CDR3 protein: CASSQEGQGTKNIQYF; D gene: TRBD1; V gene: TRBV3-1/TRBV3-2; J gene: TRBJ2-4; clone size: NA
CDR3 DNA: TGTGCCAGCAGTTACTCCCTAGCGGGGCCCTACGAGCAGTACTTC; CDR3 protein: CASSYSLAGPYEQYF; D gene: TRBD2; V gene: TRBV6-2/TRBV6-3; J gene: TRBJ2-7; clone size: NA
CDR3 DNA: TGTGCCTGGACCCCCGGGCTGACAGGTGGGCTGTTTTTT; CDR3 protein: CAWTPGLTGGLFF; D gene: NA; V gene: TRBV30; J gene: TRBJ1-4; clone size: NA
CDR3 DNA: TGTGCCAGCAGCTTACATGGGGCCCACTACGAGCAGTACTTC; CDR3 protein: CASSLHGAHYEQYF; D gene: NA; V gene: TRBV11-2; J gene: TRBJ2-7; clone size: NA
CDR3 DNA: TGTGCCAGCAGCTTGTCCGGGGATACGCAGTATTTT; CDR3 protein: CASSLSGDTQYF; D gene: NA; V gene: TRBV7-9; J gene: TRBJ2-3; clone size: NA
CDR3 DNA: TGTGCCAGCAGCTTGGGGGGAGAGGTTTATGGCTACACCTTC; CDR3 protein: CASSLGGEVYGYTF; D gene: NA; V gene: TRBV5-4; J gene: TRBJ1-2; clone size: NA
CDR3 DNA: TGTGCCAGCAGTGACGGGCTAGCGGGAGGCACGAACACCGGGGAGCTGTTTTTT; CDR3 protein: CASSDGLAGGTNTGELFF; D gene: TRBD2; V gene: TRBV25-1; J gene: TRBJ2-2; clone size: NA
CDR3 DNA: TGTGCCAGCACCGCGGAGGTATTTTTAGCCAAAAACATTCAGTACTTC; CDR3 protein: CASTAEVFLAKNIQYF; D gene: NA; V gene: TRBV7-2; J gene: TRBJ2-4; clone size: NA
CDR3 DNA: TGTGCCACCAGCAGAGAACGGGGGTTGGTAGATCAGCCCCAGCATTTT; CDR3 protein: CATSRERGLVDQPQHF; D gene: NA; V gene: TRBV15; J gene: TRBJ1-5; clone size: NA
CDR3 DNA: TGTGCCAGCAGCCGCGGACATAAAGAGACCCAGTACTTC; CDR3 protein: CASSRGHKETQYF; D gene: NA; V gene: TRBV3-1/TRBV3-2; J gene: TRBJ2-5; clone size: NA
CDR3 DNA: TGTGCCACCATGGGGGGAGCGGGAGGAGGGCGGGGTGAGCAGTTCTTC; CDR3 protein: CATMGGAGGGRGEQFF; D gene: TRBD2; V gene: TRBV24-1; J gene: TRBJ2-1; clone size: once
CDR3 DNA: TGTGCCAGCAGTTTTGACAGGGGGCGCGCGGCCCTCCACTTT; CDR3 protein: CASSFDRGRAALHF; D gene: TRBD1; V gene: TRBV27; J gene: TRBJ1-6; clone size: NA
CDR3 DNA: TGTGCCAGCAGCCAAGTGGGGAGTTCCTACGAGCAGTACTTC; CDR3 protein: CASSQVGSSYEQYF; D gene: NA; V gene: TRBV4-2; J gene: TRBJ2-7; clone size: NA
CDR3 DNA: TGTGCCATCAGTGGTGGCTACCGGGTCGGTCAAGAGACCCAGTACTTC; CDR3 protein: CAISGGYRVGQETQYF; D gene: NA; V gene: TRBV10-3; J gene: TRBJ2-5; clone size: once
CDR3 DNA: TGTGCCAGCAGTTTGAGTAGCAATCAGCCCCAGCATTTT; CDR3 protein: CASSLSSNQPQHF; D gene: NA; V gene: TRBV12-3/TRBV12-4; J gene: TRBJ1-5; clone size: NA
CDR3 DNA: TGTGCCAGCAGCGCAAGCGGAACTCCGCAAGAGACCCAGTACTTC; CDR3 protein: CASSASGTPQETQYF; D gene: NA; V gene: TRBV9; J gene: TRBJ2-5; clone size: NA
CDR3 DNA: TGTGCCAGCAGCTTGGGGTGGACAGGGACGGGTACGCAGTATTTT; CDR3 protein: CASSLGWTGTGTQYF; D gene: TRBD1; V gene: TRBV5-6; J gene: TRBJ2-3; clone size: NA
CDR3 DNA: TGCGCCAGCACACCAGGGGAGTCCTACGAGCAGTACTTC; CDR3 protein: CASTPGESYEQYF; D gene: NA; V gene: TRBV5-1; J gene: TRBJ2-7; clone size: NA
CDR3 DNA: TGTGCCAGCAGCCTCGCGCGGCACACGATGAACACTGAAGCTTTCTTT; CDR3 protein: CASSLARHTMNTEAFF; D gene: NA; V gene: TRBV28; J gene: TRBJ1-1; clone size: NA
CDR3 DNA: TGTGCCAGCAGCTTAGGGAGCGGGGATTCACCCCTCCACTTT; CDR3 protein: CASSLGSGDSPLHF; D gene: NA; V gene: TRBV7-9; J gene: TRBJ1-6; clone size: NA
CDR3 DNA: TGCAGTGCTAGTACGGGACTAGCGTTGGATGAGCAGTTCTTC; CDR3 protein: CSASTGLALDEQFF; D gene: TRBD2; V gene: TRBV20-1; J gene: TRBJ2-1; clone size: NA
CDR3 DNA: TGTGCCAGCAGCTCCCTCCCGGGACTAGCGGGGGATGAGCAGTTCTTC; CDR3 protein: CASSSLPGLAGDEQFF; D gene: TRBD2; V gene: TRBV6-6; J gene: TRBJ2-1; clone size: NA
CDR3 DNA: TGTGCCAGCAGTGAACAGGGGGCCGCTCAGCCCCAGCATTTT; CDR3 protein: CASSEQGAAQPQHF; D gene: TRBD1; V gene: TRBV2; J gene: TRBJ1-5; clone size: few
CDR3 DNA: TGTGCCAGCAGCTTAATGGCCGCGGCGAACACTGAAGCTTTCTTT; CDR3 protein: CASSLMAAANTEAFF; D gene: NA; V gene: TRBV7-3; J gene: TRBJ1-1; clone size: NA
CDR3 DNA: TGCAGCGCGGGGGAGGGTTCTAACTATGGCTACACCTTC; CDR3 protein: CSAGEGSNYGYTF; D gene: NA; V gene: TRBV29-1; J gene: TRBJ1-2; clone size: NA
CDR3 DNA: TGTGCCAGCAGCTCCCCAGGGAGGGGCTACGAGCAGTACTTC; CDR3 protein: CASSSPGRGYEQYF; D gene: TRBD2; V gene: TRBV11-3; J gene: TRBJ2-7; clone size: NA
CDR3 DNA: TGCGCCAGCAGCTTGGCGGGTTCGGATGAGCAGTTCTTC; CDR3 protein: CASSLAGSDEQFF; D gene: NA; V gene: TRBV5-1; J gene: TRBJ2-1; clone size: NA
CDR3 DNA: TGCGCCAGCAGTCTCCCACCATCTACAGGGGGCGGGTGGGAGACCCAGTACTTC; CDR3 protein: CASSLPPSTGGGWETQYF; D gene: TRBD1; V gene: TRBV23-1; J gene: TRBJ2-5; clone size: NA
CDR3 DNA: TGTGCCAGTAGTATCGGGACAGGGGACTACGAGCAGTACTTC; CDR3 protein: CASSIGTGDYEQYF; D gene: TRBD1; V gene: TRBV19; J gene: TRBJ2-7; clone size: NA
CDR3 DNA: TGCGCCAGCAGCGGGCCGGGAGGGCCAGGGGAGACCCAGTACTTC; CDR3 protein: CASSGPGGPGETQYF; D gene: TRBD2; V gene: TRBV5-1; J gene: TRBJ2-5; clone size: NA
CDR3 DNA: TGTGCCAGCAGTGGGGACAGGGGGTGGGAGCAGTACTTC; CDR3 protein: CASSGDRGWEQYF; D gene: TRBD1; V gene: TRBV25-1; J gene: TRBJ2-7; clone size: NA
CDR3 DNA: TGTGCCAGCAGCCAAGGACAGAGAAACACCATATATTTT; CDR3 protein: CASSQGQRNTIYF; D gene: NA; V gene: TRBV4-2; J gene: TRBJ1-3; clone size: NA
CDR3 DNA: TGTGCCAGCAGCGCCCGACTAGTCCCCAACAATGAGCAGTTCTTC; CDR3 protein: CASSARLVPNNEQFF; D gene: NA; V gene: TRBV7-3; J gene: TRBJ2-1; clone size: NA
CDR3 DNA: TGTGCCACCAGCAGAGACAGTTCCTACGAGCAGTACTTC; CDR3 protein: CATSRDSSYEQYF; D gene: NA; V gene: TRBV15; J gene: TRBJ2-7; clone size: NA
CDR3 DNA: TGTGCCAGCAGCCCGGGACTAGCGGGAGGGCCTAGGCGGTCCGGGGAGCTGTTTTTT; CDR3 protein: CASSPGLAGGPRRSGELFF; D gene: TRBD2; V gene: TRBV13; J gene: TRBJ2-2; clone size: NA
CDR3 DNA: TGTGCTAGCAGCCCACAGACGTTAGGGACCCAGTACTTC; CDR3 protein: CASSPQTLGTQYF; D gene: NA; V gene: TRBV7-7; J gene: TRBJ2-5; clone size: NA
CDR3 DNA: TGTGCCAGCCGCCCGGCGGGGCCAAACTATGGCTACACCTTC; CDR3 protein: CASRPAGPNYGYTF; D gene: NA; V gene: TRBV9; J gene: TRBJ1-2; clone size: NA
CDR3 DNA: TGTGCCACCAGGGCGGGGCCTAACACCGGGGAGCTGTTTTTT; CDR3 protein: CATRAGPNTGELFF; D gene: NA; V gene: TRBV24-1; J gene: TRBJ2-2; clone size: NA
CDR3 DNA: TGTGCCAGCAGCTTAGCCCCCCCAGGGGCCAATTCACCCCTCCACTTT; CDR3 protein: CASSLAPPGANSPLHF; D gene: NA; V gene: TRBV7-6; J gene: TRBJ1-6; clone size: NA
CDR3 DNA: TGTGCCAGCAGTAGGACAGGGGTCAATTCACCCCTCCACTTT; CDR3 protein: CASSRTGVNSPLHF; D gene: TRBD1; V gene: TRBV2; J gene: TRBJ1-6; clone size: NA
CDR3 DNA: TGTGCCTGGAGCCGCCACAGGTATGAACAAGAGACCCAGTACTTC; CDR3 protein: CAWSRHRYEQETQYF; D gene: NA; V gene: TRBV30; J gene: TRBJ2-5; clone size: NA
CDR3 DNA: TGTGCCAGCAGCTTAGTATCTCAGCGAGGGGAGACCCAGTACTTC; CDR3 protein: CASSLVSQRGETQYF; D gene: NA; V gene: TRBV7-2; J gene: TRBJ2-5; clone size: NA
CDR3 DNA: TGTGCCAGCAGCAAAGAGGGCGGACTAGCGGAGACCCAGTACTTC; CDR3 protein: CASSKEGGLAETQYF; D gene: TRBD2; V gene: TRBV28; J gene: TRBJ2-5; clone size: NA
CDR3 DNA: TGTGCCAGTAGTAAGGATAGGGACACGGGGCAGCCCCAGCATTTT; CDR3 protein: CASSKDRDTGQPQHF; D gene: NA; V gene: TRBV19; J gene: TRBJ1-5; clone size: NA
CDR3 DNA: TGTGCCACCCGGGGGGCCCCCGAGCAGTACTTC; CDR3 protein: CATRGAPEQYF; D gene: NA; V gene: TRBV28; J gene: TRBJ2-7; clone size: NA
CDR3 DNA: TGTGCCAGCAGCCTCCCTTCGGGACACATTAACACCGGGGAGCTGTTTTTT; CDR3 protein: CASSLPSGHINTGELFF; D gene: NA; V gene: TRBV7-6; J gene: TRBJ2-2; clone size: NA
CDR3 DNA: TGTGCCAGCAGCTCCCCCGGGGGGGATCAAGAGACCCAGTACTTC; CDR3 protein: CASSSPGGDQETQYF; D gene: TRBD2; V gene: TRBV7-9; J gene: TRBJ2-5; clone size: NA
CDR3 DNA: TGTGCCAGCAGCTTAGGGACTAGCGGGAGAAAGGTCGGGGAGCTGTTTTTT; CDR3 protein: CASSLGTSGRKVGELFF; D gene: TRBD2; V gene: TRBV7-8; J gene: TRBJ2-2; clone size: NA
CDR3 DNA: TGCGCCAGCAGCCGAACCGCCGGCGGGACAGGGGGGGACGAGCAGTACTTC; CDR3 protein: CASSRTAGGTGGDEQYF; D gene: TRBD1; V gene: TRBV5-1; J gene: TRBJ2-7; clone size: NA
CDR3 DNA: TGTGCCAGCACCAAGGGGGTCGGGGAGCTGTTTTTT; CDR3 protein: CASTKGVGELFF; D gene: NA; V gene: TRBV7-8; J gene: TRBJ2-2; clone size: NA
CDR3 DNA: TGTGCCAGTAGTATAGGGCGGGAGTTCGCAGATACGCAGTATTTT; CDR3 protein: CASSIGREFADTQYF; D gene: TRBD2; V gene: TRBV19; J gene: TRBJ2-3; clone size: NA